A single sample gave rise to the 15 T cell receptor beta chains below, sequenced in a study of a mutant IDH1 vaccine in newly diagnosed glioma. Antigens for these TCRs are unknown. Some clones are missing from TCRdb's copy, which holds only in-frame ones; the method was immunoSEQ multiplex PCR. The repertoire consists of tens of thousands of clones, with approximately 82% occurring once and the leading ten covering approximately 18%. Time point: week 47, end of study. Doses consisted of 300 ug of mutant IDH1 20-mer peptide each, paired with topical imiquimod. Sequenced here: PBMCs, sampled from a glioma patient whose treatment included an IDH1 peptide vaccine. Source of these receptors: a man aged 18 to 30 with glioma. Some clones in this sample may be carry-over from other donors' samples.

In its sample, this clone ranks as medium-sized (0.01 to 0.1%). V is TRBV25-1 and J is TRBJ2-2; D unresolved. The CDR3 sequence is 12 residues long. Germline CDR1 reads MGHDK; CDR2 reads SYGVNS. Trimming pared 2 bases from V and 5 bases from J, leaving 3 bases between. The CDR3 here is CASSERTGELFF. Written as DNA, the CDR3 is TGTGCCAGCAGTGAACGAACCGGGGAGCTGTTTTTT.

This clone turned up a few times. The gene calls are TRBV30 and TRBJ1-1, with TRBD1 identical over 8 bases. The germline gives CDR1 GTSNPN, CDR2 SVGIG (reference sequence). J was trimmed by 4 bases and V by 5 bases; bases with no gene match: 12. The CDR3 length is 15 residues. The CDR3 protein is CAWLDPGTGATEAFF. The DNA of the CDR3 is TGTGCCTGGCTTGACCCCGGGACAGGAGCCACTGAAGCTTTCTTT.

This clone showed up just once. The chain combines TRBV6-5 with TRBJ2-1, with 9 bases identical to TRBD2. This CDR3 contains 14 residues. V lost 0 bases and J lost 10; bases outside the gene matches: 4. Germline CDR1 reads MNHEY; CDR2 reads SVGAGI. The CDR3 DNA reads TGTGCCAGCAGTTACTCTAGCGGGAGTGACGAGCAGTTCTTC. Amino acid sequence: CASSYSSGSDEQFF.

The genes are TRBV5-6 and TRBJ2-2; TRBD1 matches 10 bases. V trimming: 2 bases; J trimming: 3 bases; junction bases outside the gene matches: 7. Germline CDR1 and CDR2: SGHDT and YYEEEE. The length of the CDR3 is 17 residues. CDR3 nucleotide sequence: TGTGCCAGCAGCTTCTTAAAAGGGACAGGGGACACCGGGGAGCTGTTTTTT. Translation: CASSFLKGTGDTGELFF.

The genes are TRBV5-1 and TRBJ2-2; the D gene is possibly TRBD1 (5 bases). V shed 1 base and J shed 0 bases, with 13 bases lying between them. Germline-derived CDR1 and CDR2 are SGHRS and YFSETQ. The CDR3 is 17 amino acids. CDR3 region: CASSLMVTAANTGELFF. The DNA for the CDR3 is TGCGCCAGCAGCTTGATGGTGACAGCCGCGAACACCGGGGAGCTGTTTTTT. Complete variable domain (other parts from reference TRBV5-1 and TRBJ2-2): KAGVTQTPRYLIKTRGQQVTLSCSPISGHRSVSWYQQTPGQGLQFLFEYFSETQRNKGNFPGRFSGRQFSNSRSEMNVSTLELGDSALYLCASSLMVTAANTGELFFGEGSRLTVL.

This chain uses TRBV28 with TRBJ1-4; 10 bases map to TRBD1. V lost 3 bases to trimming and J lost 0 bases; unmatched junction nucleotides: 1. The V gene's germline CDR1 is MDHEN and CDR2 SYDVKM. This CDR3 region has 16 residues. The CDR3 is CASSFGTGATNEKLFF. For the CDR3, the DNA is TGTGCCAGCAGTTTCGGGACAGGGGCAACTAATGAAAAACTGTTTTTT.

The rearrangement links TRBV7-9 to TRBJ2-1; D might be TRBD1 (5 bases). Trimming stripped 4 bases from V and 9 bases from J, with 10 bases between. The CDR3 length is 12 residues. Germline V gives CDR1 SEHNR, CDR2 FQNEAQ (reference sequence). This CDR3 reads CASSYGAFEQFF. The CDR3 DNA follows: TGTGCCAGCAGCTATGGGGCCTTTGAGCAGTTCTTC. Full variable domain (missing parts from reference TRBV7-9 and TRBJ2-1): DTGVSQNPRHKITKRGQNVTFRCDPISEHNRLYWYRQTLGQGPEFLTYFQNEAQLEKSRLLSDRFSAERPKGSFSTLEIQRTEQGDSAMYLCASSYGAFEQFFGPGTRLTVL.

V gene TRBV4-1 combines with J gene TRBJ2-7; perhaps D is TRBD1 or TRBD2 (5 bases each). V dropped 4 bases and J dropped 0 bases, with 13 bases sitting between them. This CDR3 has 15 residues. In germline, CDR1 is MGHRA, CDR2 YSYEKL. Here the CDR3 DNA reads TGCGCCAGCAGCCCGCAGACGGGGCGCTCCTACGAGCAGTACTTC. Amino acids: CASSPQTGRSYEQYF.

The chain couples TRBV9 to TRBJ2-1; weak D call: TRBD1 (5 bases). The CDR3 length is 14 residues. Germline V gene data show CDR1 as SGDLS and CDR2 as YYNGEE. The V end was cut by 5 bases, the J end by 1 base, with 10 bases between. The CDR3 nucleotides are TGTGCCAGCAGTCCGCAGGGATCCTACAATGAGCAGTTCTTC. This codes for CASSPQGSYNEQFF.

The chain employs TRBV19 and TRBJ2-1; 11 bases align to TRBD2. Trimming cost V 5 bases and J 7 bases; bases outside gene matches: 10. CDR1 and CDR2 (germline): LNHDA, SQIVND (reference sequence). The CDR3 is made up of 16 amino acids. The DNA of the CDR3 is TGTGCCAGTAGTTGGCTAGCGGGAGGAGTAGGGAATGAGCAGTTCTTC. This gives the protein CASSWLAGGVGNEQFF.

The chain has TRBV25-1 and TRBJ2-4; D is possibly TRBD1 (5 bases). V lost 7 bases and J lost 2, with 18 bases in between. There are 16 residues in the CDR3. Germline V gene data show CDR1 as MGHDK and CDR2 as SYGVNS. The chain's CDR3 is CASKGRISHTKNIQYF. CDR3 bases: TGTGCCAGCAAGGGGCGGATTAGTCATACCAAAAACATTCAGTACTTC.

This clone has just one count. The chain couples TRBV7-2 to TRBJ2-3, with D maybe TRBD2 (6 bases). The germline CDR1 and CDR2 sequences are SGHTA and FQGNSA. This CDR3 contains 14 residues. Trimming removed 3 bases from V and 6 bases from J, with 13 bases in between. The CDR3 DNA reads as TGTGCCAGCAGCTTGGGGGGAGGCGGTGATACGCAGTATTTT. Translation: CASSLGGGGDTQYF. Full variable domain (missing parts from reference TRBV7-2 and TRBJ2-3): GAGVSQSPSNKVTEKGKDVELRCDPISGHTALYWYRQSLGQGLEFLIYFQGNSAPDKSGLPSDRFSAERTGGSVSTLTIQRTQQEDSAVYLCASSLGGGGDTQYFGPGTRLTVL.

The table lists this clone with a count of one. The chain links TRBV5-1 to TRBJ2-2, with D possibly TRBD1 on 6 matching bases. Between the trimmed V and J ends, which lost 4 bases and 6 bases, there was a span of 19 bases. Germline V CDR1 and CDR2: SGHRS, YFSETQ. The CDR3 is 16 residues long. CDR3 in DNA: TGCGCCAGCAGCGAGGTCGGGCAGGGGTTCCCCGGGGAGCTGTTTTTT. Translation: CASSEVGQGFPGELFF.

The chain links TRBV2 to TRBJ2-7; 7 bases are a match to TRBD2. Germline loops: CDR1 SNHLY, CDR2 FYNNEI. V gave up 8 bases and J gave up 6 bases; unmatched junction bases: 4. This CDR3 comprises 11 residues. The CDR3 coding sequence is TGTGCCAGCGAGGGAGGGAGCGAGCAGTACTTC. The encoded protein is CASEGGSEQYF.

The CDR3 loop is CASRKPTGAGGELFF. The CDR3 DNA follows: TGTGCCAGCAGAAAACCGACAGGGGCGGGCGGGGAGCTGTTTTTT. V gene TRBV6-5 combines with J gene TRBJ2-2; 8 nucleotides agree with TRBD1. Germline trimming cut 6 bases from V and 7 bases from J; bases unmatched to any gene: 10. The V gene's germline CDR1 is MNHEY and CDR2 SVGAGI. The CDR3 loop spans 15 amino acids.